One T cell receptor beta chain is described in this entry. Its target is not known. The sample comes from a study of T-cell memory formation after mild COVID-19. Study information: Largely, TCR clusters stayed within a single donor. Study-wide points: Most CD4+ clones that shrank were in CM and EM, while CD8+ ones turned up in EMRA.

The CDR3 loop spans 16 amino acids. Germline V gives CDR1 ENHRY, CDR2 SYGVKD. Losses at the gene ends were 1 base for V and 7 bases for J; bases not matched to a gene: 5. 5'RACE, which relied on constant-segment primers, yielded TCR alpha and TCR beta cDNA libraries carrying sample barcodes and UMIs. TCRdb re-analysed the 5' RACE reads in MiXCR, keeping a single row per CDR3 protein. This table has roughly 280,000 distinct CDR3 sequences, roughly 8% appearing once. The receptor was isolated from a man aged 18 to 29 who had mild COVID-19 (a few samples of this study predate the infection). Cell type and time point are not known. Sequencing was done on a sample of PBMCs or a T cell subset sorted from them (not recorded which). This chain uses TRBV10-3 with TRBJ2-1; 12 bases match TRBD1. This CDR3 is CAISELGQGARNEQFF. The CDR3 DNA follows: TGTGCCATCAGTGAGTTGGGACAGGGGGCGCGTAATGAGCAGTTCTTC.